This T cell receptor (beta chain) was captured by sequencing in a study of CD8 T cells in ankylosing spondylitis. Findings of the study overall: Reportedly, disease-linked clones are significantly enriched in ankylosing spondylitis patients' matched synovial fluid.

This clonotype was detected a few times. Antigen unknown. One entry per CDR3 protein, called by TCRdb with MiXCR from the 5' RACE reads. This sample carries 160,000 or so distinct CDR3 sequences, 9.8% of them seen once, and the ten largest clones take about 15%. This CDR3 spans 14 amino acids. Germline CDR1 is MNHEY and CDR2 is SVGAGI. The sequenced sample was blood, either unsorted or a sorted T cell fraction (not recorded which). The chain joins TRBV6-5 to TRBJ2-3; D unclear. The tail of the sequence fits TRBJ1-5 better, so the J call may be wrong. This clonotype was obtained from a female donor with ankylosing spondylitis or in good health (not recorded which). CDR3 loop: CASSYGPAGDTQHF. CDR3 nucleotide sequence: TGTGCCAGCAGTTACGGCCCGGCGGGAGATACGCAGCATTTT.